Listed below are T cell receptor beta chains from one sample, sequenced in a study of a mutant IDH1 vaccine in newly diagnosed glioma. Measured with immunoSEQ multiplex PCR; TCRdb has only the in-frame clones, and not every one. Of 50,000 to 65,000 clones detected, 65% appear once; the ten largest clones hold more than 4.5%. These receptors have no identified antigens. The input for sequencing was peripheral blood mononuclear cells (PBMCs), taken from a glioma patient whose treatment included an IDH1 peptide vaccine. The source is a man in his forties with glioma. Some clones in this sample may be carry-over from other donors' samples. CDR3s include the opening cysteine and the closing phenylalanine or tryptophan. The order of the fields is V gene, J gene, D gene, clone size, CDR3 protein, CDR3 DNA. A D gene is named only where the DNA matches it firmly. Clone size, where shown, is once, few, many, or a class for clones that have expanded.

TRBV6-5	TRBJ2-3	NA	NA	CASGGGFTDTQYF	TGTGCCAGCGGGGGGGGCTTCACAGATACGCAGTATTTT
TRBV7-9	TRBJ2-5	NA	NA	CASSFQAEPGAQYF	TGTGCCAGCAGCTTCCAGGCCGAGCCAGGGGCCCAGTACTTC
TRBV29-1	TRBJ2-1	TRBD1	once	CSVERTGNEQFF	TGCAGCGTCGAAAGGACAGGGAATGAGCAGTTCTTC
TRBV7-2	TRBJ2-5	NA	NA	CASSLARMETQYF	TGTGCCAGCAGCTTAGCTAGGATGGAGACCCAGTACTTC
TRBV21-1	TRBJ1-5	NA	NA	CASSKVVDRVHHPNDSNQPQHF	TGTGCCAGCAGCAAAGTCGTGGACAGGGTACATCATCCAAACGATAGCAATCAGCCCCAGCATTTT
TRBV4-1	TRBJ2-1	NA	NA	CASSQDEMNEQFF	TGCGCCAGCAGCCAAGATGAAATGAATGAGCAGTTCTTC
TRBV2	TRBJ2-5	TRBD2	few	CASKTGLAGGKETQYF	TGTGCCAGCAAAACGGGACTAGCGGGGGGGAAAGAGACCCAGTACTTC
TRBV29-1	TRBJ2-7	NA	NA	CSVLDGSSYEQYF	TGCAGCGTTCTCGACGGGAGCTCCTACGAGCAGTACTTC
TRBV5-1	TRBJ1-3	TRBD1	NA	CASSFTGGSPSPYF	TGCGCCAGCAGCTTTACAGGGGGGTCTCCGAGCCCGTATTTT
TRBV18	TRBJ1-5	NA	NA	CASSPDSQGGRHF	TGTGCCAGCTCACCAGACTCACAGGGAGGTCGGCATTTT
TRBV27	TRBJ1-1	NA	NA	CASSPLGARTEAFF	TGTGCCAGCAGTCCTTTGGGGGCGCGGACTGAAGCTTTCTTT
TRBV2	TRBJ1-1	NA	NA	CASSAWTDTEAFF	TGTGCCAGCAGTGCCTGGACAGACACTGAAGCTTTCTTT
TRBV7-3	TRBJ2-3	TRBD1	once	CASSLMTGSTDTQYF	TGTGCCAGCAGCTTAATGACAGGGAGCACAGATACGCAGTATTTT
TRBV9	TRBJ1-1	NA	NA	CASSVVRVPLNTEAFF	TGTGCCAGCAGCGTAGTGAGGGTGCCCTTGAACACTGAAGCTTTCTTT
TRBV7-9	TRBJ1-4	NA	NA	CASSLNPGNEKLFF	TGTGCCAGCAGCCTCAACCCGGGGAATGAAAAACTGTTTTTT
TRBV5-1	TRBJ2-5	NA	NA	CASSLARRGGETQYF	TGCGCCAGCAGCTTGGCCCGGAGAGGGGGAGAGACCCAGTACTTC
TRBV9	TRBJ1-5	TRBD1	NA	CASSVVRGDRGLWPQHF	TGTGCCAGCAGCGTAGTTCGTGGTGACAGGGGGCTTTGGCCCCAGCATTTT
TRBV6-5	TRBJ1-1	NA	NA	CASSYSFAAEAFF	TGTGCCAGCAGTTACTCATTCGCCGCTGAAGCTTTCTTT
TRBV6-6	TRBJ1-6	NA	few	CASSYMTTPLHF	TGTGCCAGCAGTTACATGACCACACCCCTCCACTTT
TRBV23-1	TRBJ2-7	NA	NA	CASSRGRDPVLYYYEQYF	TGCGCCAGCAGTCGGGGCAGGGACCCCGTACTATACTACTACGAGCAGTACTTC
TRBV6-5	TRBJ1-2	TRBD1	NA	CASSSLSGRGIYGYTF	TGTGCCAGCAGTTCCCTCAGTGGCAGGGGGATCTATGGCTACACCTTC
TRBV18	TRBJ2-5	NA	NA	CASSPSSRVGETQYF	TGTGCCAGCTCACCAAGTTCCAGGGTTGGAGAGACCCAGTACTTC
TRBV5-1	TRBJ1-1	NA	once	CASNPTKVWGLGTEAFF	TGCGCCAGCAACCCTACGAAAGTTTGGGGGCTTGGCACTGAAGCTTTCTTT
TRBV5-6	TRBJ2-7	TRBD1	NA	CASSVWTGPSYEQYF	TGTGCCAGCAGCGTCTGGACAGGTCCTTCCTACGAGCAGTACTTC
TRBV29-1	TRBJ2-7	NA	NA	CSVEERGREYF	TGCAGCGTTGAAGAGCGGGGAAGGGAGTACTTC
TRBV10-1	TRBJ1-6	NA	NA	CASSEPPEADYNSPLHF	TGCGCCAGCAGTGAGCCACCTGAGGCGGACTATAATTCACCCCTCCACTTT
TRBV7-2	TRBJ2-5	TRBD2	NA	CASSPGGQETQYF	TGTGCCAGCAGCCCCGGGGGGCAAGAGACCCAGTACTTC
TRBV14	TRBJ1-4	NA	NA	CASSSLGATNEKLFF	TGTGCCAGCAGCTCTCTGGGGGCAACTAATGAAAAACTGTTTTTT
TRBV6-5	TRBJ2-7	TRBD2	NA	CASSQGQRGIYEQYF	TGTGCCAGCAGTCAGGGTCAGCGGGGGATCTACGAGCAGTACTTC
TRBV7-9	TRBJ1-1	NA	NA	CASSFRWEPEAFF	TGTGCCAGCAGCTTTAGGTGGGAACCTGAAGCTTTCTTT
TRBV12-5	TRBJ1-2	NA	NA	CASGAPGEYTHGYTF	TGTGCTAGTGGTGCGCCAGGGGAGTACACTCATGGCTACACCTTC
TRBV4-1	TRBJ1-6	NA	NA	CASSRDGGWNSPLHF	TGCGCCAGCAGCCGGGACGGGGGATGGAATTCACCCCTCCACTTT
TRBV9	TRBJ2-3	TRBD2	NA	CASSQLAGYTDTQYF	TGTGCCAGCAGCCAATTAGCGGGTTACACAGATACGCAGTATTTT
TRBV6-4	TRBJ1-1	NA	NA	CASSDLPGWDTEAFF	TGTGCCAGCAGTGACTTACCAGGGTGGGACACTGAAGCTTTCTTT
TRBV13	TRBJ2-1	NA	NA	CASSSSDTTNEQFF	TGTGCCAGCAGCTCCTCGGACACTACCAATGAGCAGTTCTTC
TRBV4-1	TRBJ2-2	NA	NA	CASSPGGRNGPNTGELFF	TGCGCCAGCAGCCCGGGCGGGCGTAACGGGCCGAACACCGGGGAGCTGTTTTTT
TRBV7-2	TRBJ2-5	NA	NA	CASSLGQPQTQYF	TGTGCCAGCAGCTTAGGACAGCCGCAGACCCAGTACTTC
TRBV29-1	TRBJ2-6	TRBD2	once	CSVVSGGSGANVLTF	TGCAGCGTTGTTAGCGGGGGGTCCGGGGCCAACGTCCTGACTTTC
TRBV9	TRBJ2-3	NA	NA	CASSAFQGSTDTQYF	TGTGCCAGCAGCGCTTTTCAGGGGTCCACAGATACGCAGTATTTT
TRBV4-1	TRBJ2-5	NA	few	CASSQGAGAETQYF	TGCGCCAGCAGCCAAGGGGCAGGGGCGGAGACCCAGTACTTC
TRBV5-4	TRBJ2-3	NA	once	CASRSARGADTQYF	TGTGCCAGCAGGTCTGCCCGGGGCGCAGATACGCAGTATTTT
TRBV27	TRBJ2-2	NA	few	CASSLSPPAGLNTGELFF	TGTGCCAGCAGTTTATCGCCCCCCGCGGGACTGAACACCGGGGAGCTGTTTTTT
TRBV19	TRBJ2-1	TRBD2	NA	CASRSGTSGYNEQFF	TGTGCCAGTAGGTCCGGGACTAGCGGCTACAATGAGCAGTTCTTC
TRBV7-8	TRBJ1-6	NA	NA	CASSTGDSPLHF	TGTGCCAGCAGCACCGGGGATTCACCCCTCCACTTT